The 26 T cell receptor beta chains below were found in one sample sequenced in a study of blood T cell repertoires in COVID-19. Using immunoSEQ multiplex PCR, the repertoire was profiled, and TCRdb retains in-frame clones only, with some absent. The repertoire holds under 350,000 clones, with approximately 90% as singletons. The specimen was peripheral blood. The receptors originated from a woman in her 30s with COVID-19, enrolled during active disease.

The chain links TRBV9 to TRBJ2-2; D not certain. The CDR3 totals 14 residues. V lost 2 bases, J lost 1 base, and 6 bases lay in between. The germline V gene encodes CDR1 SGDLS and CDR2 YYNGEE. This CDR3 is CASSVPGNTGELFF. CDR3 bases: TGTGCCAGCAGCGTCCCCGGGAACACCGGGGAGCTGTTTTTT. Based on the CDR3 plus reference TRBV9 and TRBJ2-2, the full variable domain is DSGVTQTPKHLITATGQRVTLRCSPRSGDLSVYWYQQSLDQGLQFLIQYYNGEERAKGNILERFSAQQFPDLHSELNLSSLELGDSALYFCASSVPGNTGELFFGEGSRLTVL.

CDR3 in amino acids: CASSGAYNEQFF. CDR3 DNA sequence: TGCGCCAGCAGCGGAGCCTACAATGAGCAGTTCTTC. The chain couples TRBV5-1 to TRBJ2-1; D remains unclear. The V gene's germline CDR1 is SGHRS and CDR2 YFSETQ. V lost 4 bases, J lost 2 bases, and 4 bases lay in between. There are 12 residues in the CDR3.

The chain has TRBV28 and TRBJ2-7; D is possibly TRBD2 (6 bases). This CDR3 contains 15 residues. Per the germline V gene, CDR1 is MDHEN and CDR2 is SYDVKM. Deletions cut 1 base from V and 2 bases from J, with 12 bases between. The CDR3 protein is CASSLLGGPTYEQYF. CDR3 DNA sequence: TGTGCCAGCAGTTTATTGGGGGGACCCACCTACGAGCAGTACTTC.

The CDR3 region has the DNA TGTGCCAGCAGTCCGGGACAGGGGAGCAATCAGCCCCAGCATTTT. Protein product: CASSPGQGSNQPQHF. The J gene is TRBJ1-5, the V gene TRBV6-6; 10 bases match TRBD1. The germline V gene encodes CDR1 MNHNY and CDR2 SVGAGI (reference sequence). This CDR3 comprises 15 residues. The ends lost 5 bases at V and 1 base at J; junction bases unmatched: 2.

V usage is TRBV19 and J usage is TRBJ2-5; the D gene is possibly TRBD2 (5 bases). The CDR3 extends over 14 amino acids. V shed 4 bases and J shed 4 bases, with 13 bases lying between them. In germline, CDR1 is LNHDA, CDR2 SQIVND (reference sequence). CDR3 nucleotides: TGTGCCAGTAGTAAAAGGGAGTCCCCAGAGACCCAGTACTTC. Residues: CASSKRESPETQYF.

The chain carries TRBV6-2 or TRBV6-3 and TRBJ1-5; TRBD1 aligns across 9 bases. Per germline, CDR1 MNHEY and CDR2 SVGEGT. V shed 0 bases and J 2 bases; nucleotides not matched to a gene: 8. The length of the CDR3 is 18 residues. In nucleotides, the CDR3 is TGTGCCAGCAGTTACTCCACAGGGGGCGTGACGGGCAATCAGCCCCAGCATTTT. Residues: CASSYSTGGVTGNQPQHF.

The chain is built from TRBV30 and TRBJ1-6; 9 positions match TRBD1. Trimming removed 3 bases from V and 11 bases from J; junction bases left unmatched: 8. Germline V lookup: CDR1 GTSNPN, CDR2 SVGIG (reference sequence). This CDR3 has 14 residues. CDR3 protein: CAWRTGTGRAPLHF. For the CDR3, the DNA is TGTGCCTGGAGGACCGGGACAGGGAGGGCACCCCTCCACTTT.

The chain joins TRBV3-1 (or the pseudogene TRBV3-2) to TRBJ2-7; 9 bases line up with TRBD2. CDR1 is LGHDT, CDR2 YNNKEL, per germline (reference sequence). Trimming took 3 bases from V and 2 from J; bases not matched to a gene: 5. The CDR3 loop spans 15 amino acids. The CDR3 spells CASSQLAGITYEQYF. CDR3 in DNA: TGTGCCAGCAGCCAGCTAGCGGGAATAACCTACGAGCAGTACTTC.

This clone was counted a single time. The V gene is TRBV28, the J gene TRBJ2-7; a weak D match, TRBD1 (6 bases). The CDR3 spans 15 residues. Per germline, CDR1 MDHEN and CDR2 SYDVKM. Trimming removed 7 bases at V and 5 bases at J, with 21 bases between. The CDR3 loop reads CASTPKVGRGNEQYF. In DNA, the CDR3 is TGTGCCAGCACCCCGAAAGTCGGCAGGGGAAACGAGCAGTACTTC.

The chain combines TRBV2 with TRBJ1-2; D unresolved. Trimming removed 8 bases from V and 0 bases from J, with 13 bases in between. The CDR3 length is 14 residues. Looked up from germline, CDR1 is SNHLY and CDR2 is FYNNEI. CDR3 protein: CASAWRQTNYGYTF. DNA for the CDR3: TGTGCCAGCGCTTGGAGGCAGACTAACTATGGCTACACCTTC.

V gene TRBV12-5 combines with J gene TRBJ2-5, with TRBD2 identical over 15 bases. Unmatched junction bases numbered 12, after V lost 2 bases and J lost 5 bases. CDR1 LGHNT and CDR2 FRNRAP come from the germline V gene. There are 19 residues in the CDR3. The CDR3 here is CASGLLFGTSGRLVETQYF. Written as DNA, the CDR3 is TGTGCTAGTGGTTTGCTATTTGGGACTAGCGGGAGGCTAGTTGAGACCCAGTACTTC.

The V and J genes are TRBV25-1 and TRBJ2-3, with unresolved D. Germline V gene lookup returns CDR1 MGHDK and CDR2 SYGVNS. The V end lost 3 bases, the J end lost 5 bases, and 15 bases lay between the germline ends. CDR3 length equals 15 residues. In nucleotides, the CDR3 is TGTGCCAGCAGTGACCCCACCGAGATCGGAGATACGCAGTATTTT. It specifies CASSDPTEIGDTQYF.

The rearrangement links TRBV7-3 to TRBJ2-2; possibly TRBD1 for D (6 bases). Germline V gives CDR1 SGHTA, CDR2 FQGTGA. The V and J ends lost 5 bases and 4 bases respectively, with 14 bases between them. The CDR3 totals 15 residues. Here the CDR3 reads CASSPTGRGTGELFF. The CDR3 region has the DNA TGTGCCAGCAGCCCGACGGGCAGGGGCACCGGGGAGCTGTTTTTT.

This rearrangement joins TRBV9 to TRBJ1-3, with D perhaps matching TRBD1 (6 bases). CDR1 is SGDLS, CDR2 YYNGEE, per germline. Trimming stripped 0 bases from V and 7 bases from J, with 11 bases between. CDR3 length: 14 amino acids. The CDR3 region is CASSVGGQLNTIYF. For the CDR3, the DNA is TGTGCCAGCAGCGTAGGTGGACAGCTCAACACCATATATTTT.

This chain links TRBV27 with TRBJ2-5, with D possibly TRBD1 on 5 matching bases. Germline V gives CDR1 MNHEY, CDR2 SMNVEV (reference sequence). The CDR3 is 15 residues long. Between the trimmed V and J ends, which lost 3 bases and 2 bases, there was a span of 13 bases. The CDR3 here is CASSFRARAQETQYF. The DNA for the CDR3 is TGTGCCAGCAGTTTCCGGGCCAGGGCACAAGAGACCCAGTACTTC.

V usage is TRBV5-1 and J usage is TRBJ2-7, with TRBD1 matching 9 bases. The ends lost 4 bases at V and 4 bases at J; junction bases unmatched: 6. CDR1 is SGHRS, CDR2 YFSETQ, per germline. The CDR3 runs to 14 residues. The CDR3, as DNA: TGCGCCAGCAGCCTGACAGGGGGTATTTACGAGCAGTACTTC. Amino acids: CASSLTGGIYEQYF.

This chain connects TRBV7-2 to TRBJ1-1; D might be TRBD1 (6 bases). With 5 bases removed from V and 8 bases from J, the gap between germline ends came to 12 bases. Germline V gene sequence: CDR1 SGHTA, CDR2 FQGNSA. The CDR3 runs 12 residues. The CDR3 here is CASSPRQDEAFF. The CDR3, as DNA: TGTGCCAGCAGCCCTCGACAGGACGAAGCTTTCTTT. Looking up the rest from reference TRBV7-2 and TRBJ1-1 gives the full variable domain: GAGVSQSPSNKVTEKGKDVELRCDPISGHTALYWYRQSLGQGLEFLIYFQGNSAPDKSGLPSDRFSAERTGGSVSTLTIQRTQQEDSAVYLCASSPRQDEAFFGQGTRLTVV.

CDR3 region: CATKTGGTGELFF. DNA of the CDR3: TGTGCCACCAAGACAGGGGGCACCGGGGAGCTGTTTTTT. The rearrangement links TRBV24-1 to TRBJ2-2; 9 nucleotides agree with TRBD1. Germline lookup yields CDR1 KGHDR and CDR2 SFDVKD. V dropped 8 bases and J dropped 4; count of bases not matched to a gene: 1. The CDR3 is made up of 13 amino acids.

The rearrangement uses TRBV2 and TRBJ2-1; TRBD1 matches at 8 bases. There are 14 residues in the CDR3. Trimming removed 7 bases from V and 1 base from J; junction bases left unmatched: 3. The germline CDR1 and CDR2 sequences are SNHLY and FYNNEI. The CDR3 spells CASMRTGSYNEQFF. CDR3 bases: TGTGCCAGCATGAGGACAGGGTCCTACAATGAGCAGTTCTTC.

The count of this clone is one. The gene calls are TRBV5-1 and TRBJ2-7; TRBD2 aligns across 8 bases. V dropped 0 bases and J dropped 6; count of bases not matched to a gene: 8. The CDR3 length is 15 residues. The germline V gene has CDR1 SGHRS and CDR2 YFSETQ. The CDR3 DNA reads TGCGCCAGCAGCTTGGACCCCGGACTAGCCCCCGAGCAGTACTTC. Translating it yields CASSLDPGLAPEQYF.

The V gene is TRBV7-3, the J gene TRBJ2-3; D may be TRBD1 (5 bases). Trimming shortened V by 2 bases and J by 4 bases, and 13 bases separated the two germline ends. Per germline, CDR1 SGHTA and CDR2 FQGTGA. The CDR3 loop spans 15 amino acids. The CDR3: CASSLQGSGADTQYF. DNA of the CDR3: TGTGCCAGCAGCTTACAGGGTTCAGGAGCAGATACGCAGTATTTT.

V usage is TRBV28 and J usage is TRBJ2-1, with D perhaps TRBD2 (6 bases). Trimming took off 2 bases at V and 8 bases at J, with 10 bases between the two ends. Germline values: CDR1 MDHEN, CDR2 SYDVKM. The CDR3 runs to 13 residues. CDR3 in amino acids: CASSLGGGDEQFF. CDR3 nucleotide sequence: TGTGCCAGCAGTTTAGGAGGAGGGGATGAGCAGTTCTTC.

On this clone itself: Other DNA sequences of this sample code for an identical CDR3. CDR3 bases: TGCGCCAGCAGCTTGGGGACAGGGATGAACACTGAAGCTTTCTTT. This encodes CASSLGTGMNTEAFF. This chain joins TRBV5-1 and TRBJ1-1; 8 bases line up with TRBD1. CDR1 and CDR2 (germline): SGHRS, YFSETQ. The V and J ends lost 0 bases and 0 bases, in that order; junction bases with no gene match: 1. This CDR3 comprises 15 residues.

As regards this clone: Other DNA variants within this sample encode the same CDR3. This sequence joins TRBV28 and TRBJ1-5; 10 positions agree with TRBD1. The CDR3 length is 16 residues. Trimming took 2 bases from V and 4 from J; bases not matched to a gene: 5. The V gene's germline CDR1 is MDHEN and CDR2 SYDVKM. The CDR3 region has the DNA TGTGCCAGCAGTTTAAGGGTGGGACAGGGGAATCAGCCCCAGCATTTT. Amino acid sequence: CASSLRVGQGNQPQHF.

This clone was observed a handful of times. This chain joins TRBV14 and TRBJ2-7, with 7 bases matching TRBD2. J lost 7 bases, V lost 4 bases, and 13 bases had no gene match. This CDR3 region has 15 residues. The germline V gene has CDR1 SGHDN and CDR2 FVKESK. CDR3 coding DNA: TGTGCCAGCAGCCCCCTCGGGACTACTATTGATGAGCAGTACTTC. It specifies CASSPLGTTIDEQYF.

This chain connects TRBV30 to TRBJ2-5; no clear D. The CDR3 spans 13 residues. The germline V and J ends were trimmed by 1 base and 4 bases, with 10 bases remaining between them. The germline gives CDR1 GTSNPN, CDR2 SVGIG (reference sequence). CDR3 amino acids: CAWSDTTPETQYF. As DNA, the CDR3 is TGTGCCTGGAGTGACACTACCCCAGAGACCCAGTACTTC.